Only one count was recorded for the clone carrying this T cell receptor beta chain. This sample is part of a study of blood T cell repertoires in COVID-19. In the study overall: Samples of COVID-19 (acute and convalescent) were obtained from the United States, Italy and Spain.

In the study's own analysis: Quantification of nucleated cells was approximated via reference gene primer amplification. Clones were sequenced by immunoSEQ multiplex PCR, and TCRdb holds only the in-frame ones, with some missing. That table supplies the V and J calls and clone size; D and trimming were determined from the DNA. This sample has 200,000 to 250,000 clones; over 65% occur once, and the top ten carry approximately 2.6%. Germline assignment: CDR1 SGHDN and CDR2 FVKESK. The V segment lost 0 bases and the J segment 10 bases; nucleotides outside the gene matches: 26. The CDR3 is made up of 22 amino acids.

Sequenced material: peripheral blood. The clonotype originates from a woman in her 70s with active or convalescent COVID-19. The chain uses TRBV14 and TRBJ2-2; 10 bases agree with TRBD1. This CDR3 is CASSQDPGLSATRQGAAVELFF. Written as DNA, the CDR3 is TGTGCCAGCAGCCAAGATCCAGGCCTAAGCGCAACCCGACAGGGGGCGGCAGTGGAGCTGTTTTTT.